Following are 8 T cell receptor beta chains from one sample sequenced in a study of CD8 T cells in acute hepatitis C reinfection. The repertoire was sequenced with immunoSEQ multiplex PCR; TCRdb's copy has only in-frame clones and lacks some. The data contain about 38,000 clones, around 85% of them seen just once; the ten biggest clones take up approximately 11%. This sample's time point: naive CD8 control sorted from an acute-time-point sample. Sequencing used naive CD8+ T cells from PBMCs. These receptors were taken from a woman between 18 and 30 years old who spontaneously cleared hepatitis C infection.

V gene TRBV5-1 combines with J gene TRBJ2-3, with 9 positions matching TRBD2. The CDR3 runs 15 residues. Germline CDR1 reads SGHRS; CDR2 reads YFSETQ. V dropped 3 bases and J dropped 4; count of bases not matched to a gene: 6. The CDR3 region has the DNA TGCGCCAGCAGCTCGATAGCGGGAGCCGCAGATACGCAGTATTTT. Its protein is CASSSIAGAADTQYF. Looking up the rest from reference TRBV5-1 and TRBJ2-3 gives the full variable domain: KAGVTQTPRYLIKTRGQQVTLSCSPISGHRSVSWYQQTPGQGLQFLFEYFSETQRNKGNFPGRFSGRQFSNSRSEMNVSTLELGDSALYLCASSSIAGAADTQYFGPGTRLTVL.

The V gene is TRBV5-1, the J gene TRBJ2-2; no clear D. CDR3 length: 14 residues. Germline CDR1 reads SGHRS; CDR2 reads YFSETQ. The V end lost 1 base, the J end lost 4 bases, and 8 bases lay between the germline ends. CDR3 sequence (DNA): TGCGCCAGCAGCTTGAATGAGGTCACCGGGGAGCTGTTTTTT. It translates to CASSLNEVTGELFF. Using reference TRBV5-1 and TRBJ2-2 for the parts outside the CDR3, the full variable domain is KAGVTQTPRYLIKTRGQQVTLSCSPISGHRSVSWYQQTPGQGLQFLFEYFSETQRNKGNFPGRFSGRQFSNSRSEMNVSTLELGDSALYLCASSLNEVTGELFFGEGSRLTVL.

The CDR3 DNA reads TGTGCCTGGAGAGGGGACAGCAATGAAAAACTGTTTTTT. This gives the protein CAWRGDSNEKLFF. This chain joins TRBV30 and TRBJ1-4, with 7 bases aligning to TRBD1. CDR3 size: 13 residues. The V segment lost 3 bases and the J segment 5 bases; nucleotides outside the gene matches: 3. Germline V CDR1 and CDR2: GTSNPN, SVGIG (reference sequence). The variable domain in full, with the rest retrieved from reference TRBV30 and TRBJ1-4, is SQTIHQWPATLVQPVGSPLSLECTVEGTSNPNLYWYRQAAGRGLQLLFYSVGIGQISSEVPQNLSASRPQDRQFILSSKKLLLSDSGFYLCAWRGDSNEKLFFGSGTQLSVL.

This chain links TRBV19 with TRBJ2-7, with 11 bases fitting TRBD2. V was pared by 0 bases and J by 3 bases, with 4 bases of the junction left unmatched. The CDR3 length is 16 residues. Germline loops: CDR1 LNHDA, CDR2 SQIVND (reference sequence). The CDR3 sequence: CASSIEHSGRGYEQYF. The CDR3 coding sequence is TGTGCCAGTAGTATAGAACATAGCGGGAGGGGCTACGAGCAGTACTTC.

This rearrangement joins TRBV4-1 to TRBJ2-1, with 14 bases that match TRBD2. In germline, CDR1 is MGHRA, CDR2 YSYEKL. V lost 2 bases, J lost 3 bases, and 6 bases stayed unmatched. This CDR3 has 18 amino acids. The CDR3 region has the DNA TGCGCCAGCAGCCAACCGGGACTAGCGGGAGTTCGCTACAATGAGCAGTTCTTC. It codes for CASSQPGLAGVRYNEQFF.

J is TRBJ2-3 and V is TRBV11-2; the D call may be TRBD1 or TRBD2 (5 bases each). V shed 6 bases and J shed 12 bases, with 19 bases lying between them. The CDR3 spans 13 residues. Germline lookup yields CDR1 SGHAT and CDR2 FQNNGV. The CDR3 loop reads CASSRTSGTEQYF. The CDR3, as DNA: TGTGCCAGCAGTCGTACCTCCGGGACCGAACAGTATTTT.

The chain couples TRBV5-5 to TRBJ2-2, with 8 bases aligning to TRBD2. The CDR3 has 16 residues. Germline assignment: CDR1 SGHKS and CDR2 YYEKEE (reference sequence). Trimming at V came to 4 bases and at J to 6 bases, leaving 11 bases not matched to a gene. DNA for the CDR3: TGTGCCAGCAGCCTGGCGGGGCGGGAGGTGGCCGGGGAGCTGTTTTTT. Amino acid sequence: CASSLAGREVAGELFF.

CDR3 DNA: TGTGCCAGTAGTATAGCAGCATATAGCAATCAGCCCCAGCATTTT. As protein: CASSIAAYSNQPQHF. J is TRBJ1-5 and V is TRBV19; D remains ambiguous. The CDR3 totals 15 residues. The germline V and J ends were trimmed by 1 base and 0 bases, with 7 bases remaining between them. Germline lookup yields CDR1 LNHDA and CDR2 SQIVND (reference sequence).